This T cell receptor beta chain was retrieved from a study of T cell responses to AZD1222 COVID-19 vaccine. Profiling relied on immunoSEQ multiplex PCR, and the TCRdb table lists in-frame clones only, not all of them. This repertoire shows more than 75,000 clones, around nine tenths found once; its top ten account for about 7.8%. Concerning this clone itself: Its antigen is unknown.

Findings and caveats of the study: The donor group comprised mostly white British people and more females; the analysis possibly underestimated clonal diversity. Nearly half of spike-specific TCRs reportedly target unmutated variant regions. Repertoires were collected only later (after the peak T cell response had occurred).

Germline loops: CDR1 ENHRY, CDR2 SYGVKD. The V gene lost 8 bases and the J gene lost 1 base, with 14 bases spanning the gap. The CDR3 has 15 amino acids. The J gene is TRBJ2-2, the V gene TRBV10-3; D is possibly TRBD1 (6 bases). This sample comprised peripheral blood, obtained on day 0 of AZD1222 vaccination. The sequence was collected from an adult in good health. The CDR3 sequence is CAIAQGQQNTGELFF. The CDR3, as DNA: TGTGCCATCGCCCAAGGACAGCAGAACACCGGGGAGCTGTTTTTT.